This entry concerns a single T cell receptor beta chain. The sample is drawn from a study of long-term antiretroviral therapy in people with HIV. Germline CDR1 reads LNHDA; CDR2 reads SQIVND (reference sequence). The CDR3 covers 15 residues. V lost 9 bases, J lost 0 bases, and 15 bases lay in between. Survey-level immunoSEQ v3.0 assays were run. Produced via immunoSEQ multiplex PCR; TCRdb's table is partial and in-frame only. The sample records 20,000 to 25,000 clones, 79% being singletons. The sequence came from a woman in her thirties or forties with HIV. The chain joins TRBV19 to TRBJ1-5; D call uncertain. Here the sequenced sample was unsorted PBMCs, taken 4.1 years after starting antiretroviral therapy. This chain's CDR3 is CASRPGTYSNQPQHF. The CDR3 DNA sequence: TGTGCCAGCCGCCCTGGTACCTATAGCAATCAGCCCCAGCATTTT.